The TCR beta chain described here comes from a study of T-cell memory formation after mild COVID-19. One entry per CDR3 protein results from TCRdb running MiXCR on the 5' RACE reads. The data contain a few hundred thousand distinct CDR3 sequences, 19% of them seen just once; the ten biggest clones take up roughly 21%. Regarding the study as a whole: The study found contracting CD4+ clones mainly in CM and EM and contracting CD8+ clones in EMRA. Clones contracting across day 15 to 85 had a balanced CD4/CD8 profile; later expanding clones leaned CD4+. Pre-infection memory showed some responding clones, and this suggested that cross-reactive memory joined.

This clonotype was recorded at least ten times. The antigen is not known. CDR3 length: 13 residues. Losses at the gene ends were 4 bases for V and 5 bases for J; bases not matched to a gene: 4. Germline CDR1 is ENHRY and CDR2 is SYGVKD. The sequence was obtained from a man younger than 30 who had mild COVID-19 (a few samples of this study predate the infection). Cell type and time point are not known. Sequenced material: PBMCs or a T cell subset sorted from them (not recorded which). The V gene is TRBV10-3, the J gene TRBJ2-7; 8 positions match TRBD2. CDR3 amino acids: CAISGGLGDEQYF. CDR3 nucleotides: TGTGCCATCAGTGGGGGACTAGGCGACGAGCAGTACTTC.